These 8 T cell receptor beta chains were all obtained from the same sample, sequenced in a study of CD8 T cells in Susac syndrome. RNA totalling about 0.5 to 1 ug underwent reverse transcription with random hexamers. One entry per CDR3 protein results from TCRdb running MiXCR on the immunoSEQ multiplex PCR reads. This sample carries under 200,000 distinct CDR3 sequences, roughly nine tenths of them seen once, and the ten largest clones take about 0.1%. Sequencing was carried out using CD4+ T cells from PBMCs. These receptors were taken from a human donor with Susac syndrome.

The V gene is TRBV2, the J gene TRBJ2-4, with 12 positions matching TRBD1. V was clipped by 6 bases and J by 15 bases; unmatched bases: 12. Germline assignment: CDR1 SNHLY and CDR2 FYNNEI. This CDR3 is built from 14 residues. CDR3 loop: CASSERDRGREGYF. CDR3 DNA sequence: TGTGCCAGCAGCGAAAGGGACAGGGGGCGGGAGGGGTACTTC.

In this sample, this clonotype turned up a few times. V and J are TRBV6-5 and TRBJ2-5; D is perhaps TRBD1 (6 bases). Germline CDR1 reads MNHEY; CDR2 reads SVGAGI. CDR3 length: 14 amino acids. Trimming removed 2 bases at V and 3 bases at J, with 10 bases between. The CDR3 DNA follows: TGTGCCAGCAGTTACGGCCAGGGGAAAGAGACCCAGTACTTC. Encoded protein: CASSYGQGKETQYF.

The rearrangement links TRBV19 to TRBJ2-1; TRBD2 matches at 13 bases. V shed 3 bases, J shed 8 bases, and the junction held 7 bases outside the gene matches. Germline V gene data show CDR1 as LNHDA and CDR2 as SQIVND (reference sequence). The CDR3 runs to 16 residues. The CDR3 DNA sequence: TGTGCCAGTAGTATGACGGGACTAGCGGGATTAGATGAGCAGTTCTTC. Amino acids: CASSMTGLAGLDEQFF. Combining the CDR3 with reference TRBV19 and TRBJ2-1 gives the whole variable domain DGGITQSPKYLFRKEGQNVTLSCEQNLNHDAMYWYRQDPGQGLRLIYYSQIVNDFQKGDIAEGYSVSREKKESFPLTVTSAQKNPTAFYLCASSMTGLAGLDEQFFGPGTRLTVL.

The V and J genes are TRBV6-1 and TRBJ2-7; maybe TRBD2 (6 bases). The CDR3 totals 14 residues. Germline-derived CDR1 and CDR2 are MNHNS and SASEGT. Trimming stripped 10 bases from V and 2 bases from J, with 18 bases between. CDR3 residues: CAIPKGGVTYEQYF. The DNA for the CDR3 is TGTGCCATACCAAAGGGCGGGGTAACCTACGAGCAGTACTTC.

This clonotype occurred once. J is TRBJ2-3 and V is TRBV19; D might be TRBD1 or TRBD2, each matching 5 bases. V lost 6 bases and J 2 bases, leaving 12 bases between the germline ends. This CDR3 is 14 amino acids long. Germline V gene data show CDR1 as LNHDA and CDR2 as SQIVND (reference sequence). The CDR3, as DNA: TGTGCCAGTAGGGACCAGGGAGACACAGATACGCAGTATTTT. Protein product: CASRDQGDTDTQYF.

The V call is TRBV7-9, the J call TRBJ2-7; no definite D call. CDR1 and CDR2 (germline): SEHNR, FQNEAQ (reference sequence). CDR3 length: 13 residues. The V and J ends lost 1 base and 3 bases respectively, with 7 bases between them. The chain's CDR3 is CASSLENLYEQYF. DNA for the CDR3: TGTGCCAGCAGCTTAGAAAATCTCTACGAGCAGTACTTC.

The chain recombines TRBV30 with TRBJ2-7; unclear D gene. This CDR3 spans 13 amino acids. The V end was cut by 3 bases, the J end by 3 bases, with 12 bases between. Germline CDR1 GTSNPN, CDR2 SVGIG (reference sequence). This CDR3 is CAWRRSSVYEQYF. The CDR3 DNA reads TGTGCCTGGAGGAGGAGCTCCGTCTACGAGCAGTACTTC. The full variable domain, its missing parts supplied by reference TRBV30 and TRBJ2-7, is SQTIHQWPATLVQPVGSPLSLECTVEGTSNPNLYWYRQAAGRGLQLLFYSVGIGQISSEVPQNLSASRPQDRQFILSSKKLLLSDSGFYLCAWRRSSVYEQYFGPGTRLTVT.

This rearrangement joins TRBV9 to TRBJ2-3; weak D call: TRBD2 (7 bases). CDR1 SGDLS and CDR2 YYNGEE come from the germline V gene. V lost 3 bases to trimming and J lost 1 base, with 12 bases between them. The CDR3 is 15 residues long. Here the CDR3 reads CASSEGGTRTDTQYF. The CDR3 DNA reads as TGTGCCAGCAGCGAGGGGGGGACCCGCACAGATACGCAGTATTTT.